A single sample gave rise to the 32 T cell receptor beta chains below, sequenced in a study of long-term antiretroviral therapy in people with HIV. Running of the v3.0 immunoSEQ assay took place at survey level. The assay was immunoSEQ multiplex PCR, and TCRdb's table has in-frame clones only and misses some. The table shows approximately 17,000 clones, with roughly 80% occurring only once. The sequencing used unsorted PBMCs, collected about 1.2 years before starting antiretroviral therapy. The origin of the receptors is a man aged 25 to 40 with HIV.

The chain carries TRBV9 and TRBJ1-1; 7 bases align to TRBD1. This CDR3 contains 12 residues. The V gene's germline CDR1 is SGDLS and CDR2 YYNGEE. The V and J ends lost 7 bases and 0 bases, in that order; junction bases with no gene match: 0. This chain's CDR3 is CASGQVNTEAFF. CDR3 coding DNA: TGTGCCAGCGGACAGGTGAACACTGAAGCTTTCTTT.

The chain recombines TRBV6-5 with TRBJ2-7; maybe TRBD2 (6 bases). This CDR3 is built from 13 residues. Germline V gene sequence: CDR1 MNHEY, CDR2 SVGAGI. The V and J ends lost 4 bases and 3 bases respectively, with 10 bases between them. The CDR3 nucleotides are TGTGCCAGCAGTTTGGGACTTCTCTACGAGCAGTACTTC. Its protein product is CASSLGLLYEQYF.

Only a few counts were recorded for this clone. The CDR3 sequence: CASSQDPTGGPKDEQYF. The CDR3 DNA reads TGTGCCAGCAGCCAAGATCCGACGGGGGGGCCGAAGGACGAGCAGTACTTC. The rearrangement uses TRBV4-2 and TRBJ2-7, with 8 bases identical to TRBD2. The CDR3 runs 17 residues. Germline CDR1 reads LGHNA; CDR2 reads YNFKEQ. V was pared by 0 bases and J by 5 bases, with 12 bases of the junction left unmatched.

The DNA for the CDR3 is TGCAGCGTTGCGGCAGCCGCCTACGAGCAGTACTTC. Its protein product is CSVAAAAYEQYF. The rearrangement links TRBV29-1 to TRBJ2-7; D gene uncertain. V shed 4 bases and J shed 2 bases, with 9 bases lying between them. The CDR3 covers 12 residues. Germline lookup yields CDR1 SQVTM and CDR2 ANQGSEA.

This chain connects TRBV28 to TRBJ1-1; D unclear. Looked up from germline, CDR1 is MDHEN and CDR2 is SYDVKM. The CDR3 is made up of 14 amino acids. Trimming shortened V by 4 bases and J by 1 base, and 10 bases separated the two germline ends. The CDR3 coding sequence is TGTGCCAGCAGTTGGGTACGCCAGAACACTGAAGCTTTCTTT. Translating gives CASSWVRQNTEAFF.

The chain employs TRBV19 and TRBJ1-5; a possible D gene is TRBD1 (5 bases). Germline V gives CDR1 LNHDA, CDR2 SQIVND (reference sequence). There are 16 residues in the CDR3. The V end lost 4 bases, the J end lost 7 bases, and 20 bases lay between the germline ends. The CDR3 nucleotides read TGTGCCAGTAGTAAACCACCTCAGGGACTCGGACAGCCCCAGCATTTT. It yields the protein CASSKPPQGLGQPQHF.

The chain combines TRBV5-8 with TRBJ2-1; 12 bases are shared with TRBD2. This CDR3 is built from 15 residues. Germline values: CDR1 SGHTS, CDR2 YDEGEE. V shed 4 bases and J 4 bases; nucleotides not matched to a gene: 3. CDR3 amino acids: CASSGTSGRYNEQFF. The DNA for the CDR3 is TGTGCCAGCAGCGGAACTAGCGGGAGGTACAATGAGCAGTTCTTC. The whole variable domain, filled in from reference TRBV5-8 and TRBJ2-1, reads EAGVTQSPTHLIKTRGQQATLRCSPISGHTSVYWYQQALGLGLQFLLWYDEGEERNRGNFPPRFSGRQFPNYSSELNVNALELEDSALYLCASSGTSGRYNEQFFGPGTRLTVL.

A note on this clone: Germline is not matched at one junction end, which may reflect a read error. The identical CDR3 is also encoded by other nucleotide sequences in the sample. The chain links TRBV29-1 to TRBJ2-7; a weak D match, TRBD1 (6 bases). CDR1 SQVTM and CDR2 ANQGSEA come from the germline V gene. This CDR3 comprises 16 residues. The CDR3 reads CSDERDGTPITYEQYF. CDR3 nucleotide sequence: TGCAGCGACGAAAGGGACGGGACACCTATTACCTACGAGCAATACTTC.

This clone was found a few times. The chain carries TRBV4-3 and TRBJ1-5, with 7 nucleotides matching TRBD1. V dropped 2 bases and J dropped 5; count of bases not matched to a gene: 6. Germline values: CDR1 LGHNA, CDR2 YSLEER. CDR3 length: 15 residues. CDR3 in amino acids: CASSQKTGADQPQHF. The CDR3 DNA sequence: TGCGCCAGCAGCCAAAAAACAGGGGCCGATCAGCCCCAGCATTTT.

The chain has TRBV5-6 and TRBJ1-5; maybe TRBD1 (6 bases). V was trimmed by 4 bases and J by 2 bases, leaving 13 bases between them. Germline V gives CDR1 SGHDT, CDR2 YYEEEE. The CDR3 is 15 residues long. In DNA form, the CDR3 reads TGTGCCAGCAGCGAGAATACAGGGCGCAATCAGCCCCAGCATTTT. Residues: CASSENTGRNQPQHF.

This clone has a handful of counts. The chain joins TRBV19 to TRBJ2-1; a weak D match, TRBD2 (5 bases). V lost 6 bases, J lost 5 bases, and 14 bases lay in between. Germline values: CDR1 LNHDA, CDR2 SQIVND (reference sequence). CDR3 length equals 14 residues. CDR3 sequence: CASSDPDWNNEQFF. The CDR3 DNA is TGTGCCAGTAGCGACCCGGACTGGAACAATGAGCAGTTCTTC.

The chain uses TRBV19 and TRBJ1-5; tentatively, D is TRBD1 (6 bases). Per the germline V gene, CDR1 is LNHDA and CDR2 is SQIVND (reference sequence). The CDR3 consists of 20 residues. The CDR3 here is CATNARGRESSNQGNQPQHF. The CDR3 DNA sequence: TGTGCTACGAATGCCCGGGGGCGCGAGTCCTCTAATCAGGGCAATCAGCCCCAGCATTTT.

J is TRBJ2-2 and V is TRBV11-3, with 8 bases identical to TRBD1. This CDR3 contains 14 residues. J gave up 6 bases and V 5 bases, and 5 bases lay outside the gene matches. The germline V gene encodes CDR1 SGHNT and CDR2 YENEEA. The CDR3: CASSRTGLAGELFF. CDR3 bases: TGTGCCAGCAGCCGGACAGGGCTTGCCGGGGAGCTGTTTTTT. The full variable domain, completed using reference TRBV11-3 and TRBJ2-2, is EAGVVQSPRYKIIEKKQPVAFWCNPISGHNTLYWYLQNLGQGPELLIRYENEEAVDDSQLPKDRFSAERLKGVDSTLKIQPAELGDSAVYLCASSRTGLAGELFFGEGSRLTVL.

The CDR3 DNA is TGTGCCAGTAGTAAGGGGGCCAGGGAGGTGGCTTTCTTT. Translated, it gives CASSKGAREVAFF. The rearrangement joins TRBV19 to TRBJ1-1, with TRBD1 matching over 7 bases. CDR1 is LNHDA, CDR2 SQIVND, per germline (reference sequence). After removal of 4 bases from V and 11 bases from J, the junction contained 10 bases not matched to a gene. This CDR3 region has 13 residues.

The chain carries TRBV9 and TRBJ1-3; no clear D. V was trimmed by 3 bases and J by 4 bases, leaving 5 bases between them. The CDR3 runs to 12 residues. Germline V gene sequence: CDR1 SGDLS, CDR2 YYNGEE. In DNA form, the CDR3 reads TGTGCCAGCAGCGCGTTCGGAAACACCATATATTTT. It is translated as CASSAFGNTIYF.

The chain links TRBV11-2 to TRBJ2-7, with unresolved D. Per germline, CDR1 SGHAT and CDR2 FQNNGV. The ends were cut back, 0 bases at V and 6 bases at J, with 12 bases in the middle. CDR3 length: 14 residues. CDR3 sequence reads: CASSLDLSLGEQYF. The CDR3, as DNA: TGTGCCAGCAGCTTAGATCTCAGCTTGGGCGAGCAGTACTTC.

The V gene is TRBV6-5, the J gene TRBJ1-5; D perhaps matches TRBD1 (6 bases). The ends were cut back, 10 bases at V and 5 bases at J, with 15 bases in the middle. The CDR3 runs to 13 residues. CDR1 and CDR2 (germline): MNHEY, SVGAGI. Here the CDR3 reads CAIGDRKDQPQHF. For the CDR3, the DNA is TGTGCCATCGGCGACAGGAAAGATCAGCCCCAGCATTTT.

This chain links TRBV5-5 with TRBJ1-3; the D is unclear. Trimming left V 0 bases short and J 0 bases short, with 7 bases between. CDR3 size: 15 residues. Germline V gene data show CDR1 as SGHKS and CDR2 as YYEKEE (reference sequence). The chain's CDR3 is CASSLGQSSGNTIYF. Here the CDR3 DNA reads TGTGCCAGCAGCTTGGGGCAGTCCTCTGGAAACACCATATATTTT.

The chain has TRBV15 and TRBJ2-2; no firm D call. This CDR3 region has 17 residues. Germline V gene data show CDR1 as LNHNV and CDR2 as YYDKDF (reference sequence). V was clipped by 0 bases and J by 5 bases, with 16 bases between them. CDR3 residues: CATSRDLGWTRTGELFF. As DNA, the CDR3 is TGTGCCACCAGCAGAGATCTGGGTTGGACCCGGACCGGGGAGCTGTTTTTT.

V usage is TRBV15 and J usage is TRBJ2-7; D is tentatively TRBD1 or TRBD2 (6 bases each). Germline CDR1 LNHNV, CDR2 YYDKDF (reference sequence). There are 17 residues in the CDR3. V lost 2 bases to trimming and J lost 5 bases, with 22 bases between them. The DNA of the CDR3 is TGTGCCACCAGCAGAAACTCCAGGGGACTTGCCTCTAACGAGCAGTACTTC. Its protein product is CATSRNSRGLASNEQYF.

This clone was detected only a few times. This specimen includes other DNA sequences encoding the same CDR3. V is TRBV18 and J is TRBJ1-5; D is unresolved. Germline V gives CDR1 KGHSH, CDR2 LQKENI. Deletions cut 6 bases from V and 7 bases from J, with 13 bases between. The CDR3 runs to 13 residues. The CDR3: CASSPSGVQPQHF. CDR3 in DNA: TGTGCCAGCTCTCCTTCGGGTGTCCAGCCCCAGCATTTT.

V and J are TRBV30 and TRBJ1-1; D is perhaps TRBD1 (6 bases). Trimming removed 7 bases at V and 0 bases at J, with 9 bases between. The CDR3 has 12 residues. Germline values: CDR1 GTSNPN, CDR2 SVGIG (reference sequence). CDR3 sequence: CAFRGLNTEAFF. The CDR3 bases are TGTGCCTTCAGGGGTTTGAACACTGAAGCTTTCTTT.

J is TRBJ2-5 and V is TRBV30, with D hard to call. The V end was cut by 1 base, the J end by 5 bases, with 5 bases between. Germline CDR1 is GTSNPN and CDR2 is SVGIG (reference sequence). The CDR3 loop spans 11 amino acids. CDR3 amino acids: CAWSARETQYF. The CDR3 DNA sequence: TGTGCCTGGAGTGCCCGGGAGACCCAGTACTTC.

In its sample, this clone ranks as medium-sized. This chain joins TRBV4-1 and TRBJ2-1, with 13 bases matching TRBD2. The ends lost 1 base at V and 9 bases at J; junction bases unmatched: 3. CDR1 and CDR2 from the germline V gene are MGHRA and YSYEKL. The CDR3 runs 15 residues. This CDR3 is CASSQAGLAGSEQFF. For the CDR3, the DNA is TGCGCCAGCAGCCAAGCGGGACTAGCGGGGTCTGAGCAGTTCTTC.

This sequence joins TRBV18 and TRBJ2-5; TRBD2 matches at 11 bases. The CDR3 runs to 17 residues. The V gene's germline CDR1 is KGHSH and CDR2 LQKENI. The V gene end was trimmed by 4 bases and the J gene end by 5 bases; junction bases not matched to a gene: 12. CDR3 sequence (DNA): TGTGCCAGCTCACTCGGGGGACTAGCGGCCGGGAGGGAGACCCAGTACTTC. Protein sequence: CASSLGGLAAGRETQYF.

This rearrangement joins TRBV19 to TRBJ2-5; the D is unclear. This CDR3 has 13 amino acids. The V end lost 4 bases, the J end lost 1 base, and 7 bases lay between the germline ends. Germline CDR1 is LNHDA and CDR2 is SQIVND (reference sequence). The DNA for the CDR3 is TGTGCCAGTAGTAGGTCCAGCCAAGAGACCCAGTACTTC. Translating gives CASSRSSQETQYF.

The chain recombines TRBV20-1 with TRBJ1-1, with D unresolved. The CDR3 is made up of 11 amino acids. From germline, CDR1 is DFQATT and CDR2 SNEGSKA (reference sequence). Trimming took 5 bases from V and 7 from J, leaving 11 bases between them. The CDR3 DNA is TGCAGTGCTCCGACTAAGGGTGAAGCTTTCTTT. It encodes CSAPTKGEAFF.

The rearrangement links TRBV6-5 to TRBJ1-5, with a possible D match to TRBD1 (5 bases). Trimming cost V 9 bases and J 8 bases, with 20 bases left between them. The CDR3 has 14 residues. Germline CDR1 MNHEY, CDR2 SVGAGI. CDR3 bases: TGTGCCAGAACATTAGACAGCCTAAGGGAGCCCCAGCATTTT. Its translation is CARTLDSLREPQHF.

The chain uses TRBV28 and TRBJ1-4; D unresolved. There are 15 residues in the CDR3. Looked up from germline, CDR1 is MDHEN and CDR2 is SYDVKM. V was clipped by 5 bases and J by 4 bases, with 14 bases between them. The CDR3 protein is CASSPLELINEKLFF. In nucleotides, the CDR3 is TGTGCCAGCAGTCCCCTGGAGCTGATTAATGAAAAACTGTTTTTT. Full variable domain (remainder filled in from reference TRBV28 and TRBJ1-4): DVKVTQSSRYLVKRTGEKVFLECVQDMDHENMFWYRQDPGLGLRLIYFSYDVKMKEKGDIPEGYSVSREKKERFSLILESASTNQTSMYLCASSPLELINEKLFFGSGTQLSVL.

The chain combines TRBV6-5 with TRBJ2-1; TRBD1 matches 7 bases. The V and J ends lost 2 bases and 5 bases, in that order; junction bases with no gene match: 3. The CDR3 extends over 14 amino acids. CDR1 is MNHEY and CDR2 is SVGAGI in the germline V gene. The CDR3 DNA follows: TGTGCCAGCAGTTACGACGGGACAGACAATGAGCAGTTCTTC. It specifies CASSYDGTDNEQFF.

The chain joins TRBV5-1 to TRBJ2-7; D is unclear. V shed 3 bases and J shed 3 bases, with 19 bases lying between them. Germline V gene lookup returns CDR1 SGHRS and CDR2 YFSETQ. This CDR3 spans 16 amino acids. Here the CDR3 reads CASSWGLTSRSYEQYF. In DNA, the CDR3 is TGCGCCAGCAGCTGGGGTCTTACCTCGAGGAGCTACGAGCAGTACTTC.

This clone was observed a few times. The V gene is TRBV28, the J gene TRBJ1-2; D is perhaps TRBD1 (5 bases). This CDR3 contains 12 residues. Germline V lookup: CDR1 MDHEN, CDR2 SYDVKM. The germline V and J ends were trimmed by 6 bases and 4 bases, with 9 bases remaining between them. The DNA of the CDR3 is TGTGCCAGCAGCTCCAGGGTCTATGGCTACACCTTC. Protein: CASSSRVYGYTF.